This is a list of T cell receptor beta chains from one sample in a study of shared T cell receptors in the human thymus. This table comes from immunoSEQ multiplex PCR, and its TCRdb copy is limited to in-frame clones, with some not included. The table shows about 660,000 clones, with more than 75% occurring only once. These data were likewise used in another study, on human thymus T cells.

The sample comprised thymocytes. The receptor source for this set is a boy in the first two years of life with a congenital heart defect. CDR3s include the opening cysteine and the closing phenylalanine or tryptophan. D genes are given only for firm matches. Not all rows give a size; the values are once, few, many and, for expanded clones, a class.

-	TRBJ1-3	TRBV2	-	CASSAKRPLSGNTIYF	TGTGCCAGCAGTGCAAAGCGCCCGCTCTCTGGAAACACCATATATTTT
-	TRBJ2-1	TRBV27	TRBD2	CASSSGTLYNEQFF	TGTGCCAGCTCAAGCGGGACCCTCTACAATGAGCAGTTCTTC
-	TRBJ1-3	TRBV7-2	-	CASSLHRASGNTIYF	TGTGCCAGCAGCTTACACAGGGCCTCTGGAAACACCATATATTTT
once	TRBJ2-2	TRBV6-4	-	CASSVSLNTGELFF	TGTGCCAGCAGTGTATCTCTGAACACCGGGGAGCTGTTTTTT
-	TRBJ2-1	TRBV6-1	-	CASSEAPLREGDGCFNEQFF	TGTGCCAGCAGTGAAGCCCCCCTCCGAGAGGGGGACGGATGTTTCAATGAGCAGTTCTTC
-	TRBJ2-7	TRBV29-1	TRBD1	CSVADRDPYEQYF	TGCAGCGTTGCAGACAGGGATCCCTACGAGCAGTACTTC
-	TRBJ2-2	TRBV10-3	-	CAISETYSSNTGELFF	TGTGCCATCAGTGAAACTTATAGCAGCAACACCGGGGAGCTGTTTTTT
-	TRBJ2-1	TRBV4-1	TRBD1	CASSPAGDRVDNEQFF	TGCGCCAGCAGCCCGGCGGGGGACAGGGTTGACAATGAGCAGTTCTTC
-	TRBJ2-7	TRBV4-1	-	CASSPPQTRIGEQYF	TGCGCCAGCAGCCCCCCCCAGACTAGGATCGGCGAGCAGTACTTC
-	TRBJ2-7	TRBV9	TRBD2	CASSPSGYSGGAEQYF	TGTGCCAGCAGCCCTTCTGGTTATTCGGGGGGAGCCGAGCAGTACTTC
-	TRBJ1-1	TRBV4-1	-	CASSQEEGCTEAFF	TGCGCCAGCAGCCAAGAAGAGGGTTGCACTGAAGCTTTCTTT
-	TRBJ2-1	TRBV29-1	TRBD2	CSVVFGWRLAGTDQIYNEQFF	TGCAGCGTTGTTTTCGGGTGGCGACTAGCGGGGACCGACCAGATCTACAATGAGCAGTTCTTC
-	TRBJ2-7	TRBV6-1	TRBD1	CASSELGGGQGAYEQYF	TGTGCCAGCAGTGAACTGGGGGGAGGACAGGGGGCCTACGAGCAGTACTTC
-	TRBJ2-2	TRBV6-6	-	CASSYGRMYTGELFF	TGTGCCAGCAGTTACGGCCGTATGTATACCGGGGAGCTGTTTTTT
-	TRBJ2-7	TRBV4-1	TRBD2	CASSQERVREGHSYEQYF	TGCGCCAGCAGCCAAGAAAGAGTGCGGGAGGGACACTCCTACGAGCAGTACTTC
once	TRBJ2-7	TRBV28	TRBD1	CASSFYRDRTPHSYEQYF	TGTGCCAGCAGCTTCTACCGGGACAGGACGCCTCACTCCTACGAGCAGTACTTC
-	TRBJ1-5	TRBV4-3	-	CASSQEASARGEPQHF	TGCGCCAGCAGCCAAGAGGCAAGCGCCCGGGGTGAGCCCCAGCATTTT
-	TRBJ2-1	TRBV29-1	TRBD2	CSAGVAGAEQFF	TGCAGCGCCGGGGTAGCGGGAGCCGAGCAGTTCTTC
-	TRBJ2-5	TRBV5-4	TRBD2	CASSQGLAGAQETQYF	TGTGCCAGCAGCCAGGGACTAGCGGGAGCGCAAGAGACCCAGTACTTC
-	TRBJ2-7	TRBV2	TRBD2	CATRDHMTSGRARRSYEQYF	TGTGCCACCAGGGACCACATGACTAGCGGGAGGGCCAGGAGGTCCTACGAGCAGTACTTC
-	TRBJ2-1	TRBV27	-	CASSLSTPFSYNEQFF	TGTGCCAGCAGTTTATCGACTCCCTTTTCCTACAATGAGCAGTTCTTC
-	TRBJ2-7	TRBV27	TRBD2	CASSLALGGRTSYEQYF	TGTGCCAGCAGTTTAGCTTTAGGCGGGAGGACGTCCTACGAGCAGTACTTC
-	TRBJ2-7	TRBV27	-	CASSRGANTLAEQYF	TGTGCCAGCTCGCGCGGGGCTAACACCCTAGCCGAGCAGTACTTC
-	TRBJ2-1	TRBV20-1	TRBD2	CRLAVNEQFF	TGCAGACTAGCGGTGAATGAGCAGTTCTTC
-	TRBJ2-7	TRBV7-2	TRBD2	CASIRGGRVYEQYF	TGTGCCAGCATTCGGGGGGGGCGCGTTTACGAGCAGTACTTC
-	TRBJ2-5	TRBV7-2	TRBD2	CASSLRVVGLAEPQETQYF	TGTGCCAGCAGCTTGAGGGTTGTGGGACTAGCGGAACCCCAAGAGACCCAGTACTTC
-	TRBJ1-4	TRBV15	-	CATSRANRVASKKLFF	TGTGCCACCAGCAGAGCGAACAGGGTAGCCTCAAAAAAACTGTTTTTT
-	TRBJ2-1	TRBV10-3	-	CAISESGLAPSSNEQFF	TGTGCCATCAGTGAGTCGGGGCTAGCGCCGTCCTCCAATGAGCAGTTCTTC
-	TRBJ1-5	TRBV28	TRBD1	CASSLEISRGSTVYSNQPQHF	TGTGCCAGCAGTTTAGAGATTTCCAGGGGGTCGACCGTCTATAGCAATCAGCCCCAGCATTTT
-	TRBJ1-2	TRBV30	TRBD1	CACEVWKGARGYTF	TGTGCCTGTGAGGTGTGGAAGGGGGCCCGTGGCTACACCTTC
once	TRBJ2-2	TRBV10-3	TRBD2	CAISESWAGRAPANTGELFF	TGTGCCATCAGTGAGTCGTGGGCGGGGAGGGCCCCCGCGAACACCGGGGAGCTGTTTTTT
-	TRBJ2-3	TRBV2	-	CATRQAPFTDTQYF	TGTGCCACAAGACAGGCCCCTTTTACAGATACGCAGTATTTT
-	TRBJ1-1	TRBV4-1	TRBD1	CASSQEDRVNTEAFF	TGCGCCAGCAGCCAAGAGGACAGGGTGAACACTGAAGCTTTCTTT
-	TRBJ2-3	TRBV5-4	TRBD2	CASSSFSGTLTDTQYF	TGTGCCAGCAGCTCTTTTAGCGGGACTCTCACAGATACGCAGTATTTT
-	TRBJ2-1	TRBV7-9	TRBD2	CASSLSLAGGPWTYNEQFF	TGTGCCAGCAGCTTAAGCCTAGCGGGAGGACCTTGGACCTACAATGAGCAGTTCTTC
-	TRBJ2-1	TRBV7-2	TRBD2	CASSLAGAPPYNEQFF	TGTGCCAGCAGCTTGGCGGGAGCACCCCCCTACAATGAGCAGTTCTTC